Listed here is a single TCR beta chain. Seattle participants joined during active infection and were tracked over time. The data were taken from a study of blood T cell repertoires in COVID-19. How the authors handled the data: Estimates of nucleated cell counts were drawn from the amplification of reference gene primers. Sequenced by immunoSEQ multiplex PCR; TCRdb stores in-frame clones only, minus some. For V, J and clone size, that table is used; D and trimming come from the DNA. The sample lists fewer than 250,000 clones, 85% to 95% occurring once. Germline V gene lookup returns CDR1 LGHNT and CDR2 FRNRAP. This CDR3 is 11 amino acids long. V lost 3 bases and J lost 7, with 3 bases in between.

The rearrangement uses TRBV12-5 and TRBJ1-4; no firm D call. The sequencing input was peripheral blood. The sequence derives from a man aged 25 to 40 with COVID-19, enrolled during active disease. The CDR3 DNA reads as TGTGCTAGTGGTTTCGGTGAAAAACTGTTTTTT. This codes for CASGFGEKLFF.